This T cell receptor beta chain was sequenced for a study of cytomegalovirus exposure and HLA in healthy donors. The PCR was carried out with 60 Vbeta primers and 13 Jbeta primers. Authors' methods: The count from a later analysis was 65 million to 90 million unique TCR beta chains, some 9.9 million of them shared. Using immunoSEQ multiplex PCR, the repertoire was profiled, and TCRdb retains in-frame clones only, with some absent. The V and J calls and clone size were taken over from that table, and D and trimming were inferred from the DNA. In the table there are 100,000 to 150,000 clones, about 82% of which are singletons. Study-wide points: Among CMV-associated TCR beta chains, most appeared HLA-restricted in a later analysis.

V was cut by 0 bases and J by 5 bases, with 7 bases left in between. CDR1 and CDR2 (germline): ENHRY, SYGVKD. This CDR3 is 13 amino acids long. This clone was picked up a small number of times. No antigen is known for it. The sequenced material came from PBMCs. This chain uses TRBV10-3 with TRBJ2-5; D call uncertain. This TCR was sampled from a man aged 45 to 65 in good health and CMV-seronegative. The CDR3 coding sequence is TGTGCCATCAGTGAGTCGAAGGAGGAGACCCAGTACTTC. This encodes CAISESKEETQYF.